This T cell receptor (beta chain) was obtained from a study of human T cells and chemical hapten exposure. For the study at large: Upper inner arm skin measuring approximately 2 cm by approximately 2 cm received 2% DPC for sensitization. Overall study results and limits: Patch test score showed a positive correlation with PT1 expanded TCR counts. Expanded TCRs were compared with controls, and the expanded TCRs formed significantly more large CDR3 similarity clusters.

This clonotype was picked up a small number of times. The target antigen is unknown. TCRdb called the RACE reads again in MiXCR, with one record for every CDR3 protein. The sample holds approximately 82,000 distinct CDR3 sequences; less than 8.5% are singletons and the top ten take under 1.5%. Time point meaning: patch test 2, 6 weeks after DPC sensitization. As to treatment: therapeutic diphenylcyclopropenone sensitization with weekly scalp DPC. The CDR3 runs to 18 residues. CDR1 MNHEY and CDR2 SVGEGT come from the germline V gene. V shed 1 base and J 0 bases; nucleotides not matched to a gene: 4. Sequences were derived from whole blood, sampled in connection with sensitization to the hapten diphenylcyclopropenone (DPC). The chain recombines TRBV6-2 or TRBV6-3 with TRBJ2-6; 9 bases map to TRBD1. The TCR was taken from a woman in her twenties or thirties with alopecia areata. Some clones in this sample may be carry-over from other donors' samples. The CDR3 spells CASSYYGTGSSGANVLTF. CDR3 DNA sequence: TGTGCCAGCAGTTACTACGGGACAGGGAGCTCTGGGGCCAACGTCCTGACTTTC.